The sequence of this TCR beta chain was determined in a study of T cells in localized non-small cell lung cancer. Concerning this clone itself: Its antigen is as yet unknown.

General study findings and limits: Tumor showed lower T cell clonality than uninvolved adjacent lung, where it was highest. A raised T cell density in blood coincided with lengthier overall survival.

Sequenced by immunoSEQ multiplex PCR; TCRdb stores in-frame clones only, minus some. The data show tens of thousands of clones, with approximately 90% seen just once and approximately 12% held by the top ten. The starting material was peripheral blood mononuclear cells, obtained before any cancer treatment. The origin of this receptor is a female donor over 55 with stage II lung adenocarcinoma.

The CDR3 DNA reads as TGTGCCAGCAGCCGGGGGCATTTGGGTTCAGCAGATACGCAGTATTTT. This sequence encodes CASSRGHLGSADTQYF. The gene calls are TRBV7-2 and TRBJ2-3; D may be TRBD1 or TRBD2 (6 bases each). The V end lost 5 bases, the J end lost 4 bases, and 19 bases lay between the germline ends. Germline-derived CDR1 and CDR2 are SGHTA and FQGNSA. The CDR3 contains 16 residues.